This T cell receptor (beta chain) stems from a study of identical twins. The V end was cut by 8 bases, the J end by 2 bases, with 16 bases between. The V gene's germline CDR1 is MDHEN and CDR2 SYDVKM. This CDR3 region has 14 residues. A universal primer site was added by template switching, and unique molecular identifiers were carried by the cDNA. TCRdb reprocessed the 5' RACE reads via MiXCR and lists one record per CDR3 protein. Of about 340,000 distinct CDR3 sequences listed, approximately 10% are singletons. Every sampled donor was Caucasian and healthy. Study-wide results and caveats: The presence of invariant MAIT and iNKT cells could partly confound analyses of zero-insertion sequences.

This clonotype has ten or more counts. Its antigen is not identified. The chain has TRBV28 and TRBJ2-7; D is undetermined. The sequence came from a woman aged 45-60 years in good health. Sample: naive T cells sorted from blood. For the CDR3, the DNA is TGTGCCAGCGCCTCACTTAAAGAGGCCTACGAGCAGTACGTC. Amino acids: CASASLKEAYEQYV.